This T cell receptor beta chain was retrieved from a study of blood T cells in healthy people across ages. Study outcomes and limitations: A greater number of naive CD4+ cells and higher diversity distinguished long-lived donors from aged donors. Strong correlation was found linking TCR beta diversity to naive T cell percentage. Diversity of TCR beta per million T cells declined in a roughly linear way with age.

This CDR3 comprises 15 residues. Germline CDR1 reads DFQATT; CDR2 reads SNEGSKA (reference sequence). Between the trimmed V and J ends, which lost 8 bases and 0 bases, there was a span of 17 bases. A second about 7 to 11 cycle PCR used barcoded and J-beta primers. With 12 random nucleotides, a template-switch adaptor tagged each individual cDNA molecule. TCRdb itself ran the 5' RACE reads through MiXCR, one entry per CDR3 protein. The table has nearly 800,000 distinct CDR3 sequences, 56% seen once. This clonotype has just a few counts. Its matching antigen is unknown. Sequencing was carried out using blood. V is TRBV20-1 and J is TRBJ2-4, with D perhaps TRBD2 (6 bases). The TCR sequence derives from a man aged 40-49 years in good health. The chain's CDR3 is CSTTDSGLAKNIQYF. The CDR3 bases are TGCAGTACGACCGACAGCGGGCTAGCCAAAAACATTCAGTACTTC.